This TCR beta chain was observed in a study of cytomegalovirus exposure and HLA in healthy donors. Study-level findings and limits: Altogether, some 160 TCR beta chains were recorded as cytomegalovirus-associated. It was taken for granted in presence/absence analyses that sequencing depth across donors was roughly uniform.

In regard to this clone: The antigen is not known.

The PCR had 60 Vbeta and 13 Jbeta primers. Sequenced by immunoSEQ multiplex PCR; TCRdb stores in-frame clones only, minus some. The sample has about 160,000 clones; more than 65% are singletons. Germline V lookup: CDR1 SGHDT, CDR2 YYEEEE. Deletions cut 4 bases from V and 1 base from J, with 14 bases between. The CDR3 runs 15 residues. The J gene is TRBJ1-1, the V gene TRBV5-6; D might be TRBD1 (6 bases). The sample taken for sequencing was PBMCs. This clonotype was obtained from a man in his forties or fifties in good health and CMV-seropositive. The CDR3 DNA reads as TGTGCCAGCAGCCCGACAGGACTTAAGAACACTGAAGCTTTCTTT. Amino acids: CASSPTGLKNTEAFF.